Here is one T cell receptor (beta chain) with its context. As yet, its antigen is unknown. The sample comes from a study of cytomegalovirus exposure and HLA in healthy donors. Points from the study as a whole: It was reportedly the case that the classifier diagnosed cytomegalovirus status with high specificity and sensitivity. Donor immune exposure was known only as CMV serostatus.

Trimming pared 2 bases from V and 2 bases from J, leaving 7 bases between. The CDR3 totals 14 residues. Germline V gene lookup returns CDR1 MNHEY and CDR2 SMNVEV (reference sequence). Primers for the PCR totalled 60 Vbeta and 13 Jbeta. TCRdb's copy holds only in-frame clones and misses some; the assay was immunoSEQ multiplex PCR. The sample has about 64,000 clones; roughly 80% are singletons. This chain links TRBV27 with TRBJ1-5; D is unclear. Sequenced material: PBMCs. This clonotype was obtained from a male donor in good health and CMV-seropositive. CDR3 nucleotides: TGTGCCAGCAGTTTAATCGGGGGCAATCAGCCCCAGCATTTT. It yields the protein CASSLIGGNQPQHF.